The rows below give T cell receptor beta chains drawn from one sample of a study of blood T cell repertoires in COVID-19. Sequenced by immunoSEQ multiplex PCR; TCRdb stores in-frame clones only, minus some. The sample yields roughly 160,000 clones, about 83% seen once. Input material: peripheral blood. The receptors come from a woman older than 75 with COVID-19, enrolled during active disease. Both conserved end residues are part of each CDR3. D genes are given only for firm matches. Clone size, where shown, is once, few, many, or a class for clones that have expanded.

d_call	clone_size	v_call	j_call	cdr3_aa	cdr3_nt
.	.	TRBV2	TRBJ1-5	CASSDRPTNQPQHF	TGTGCCAGCAGCGACAGGCCCACCAATCAGCCCCAGCATTTT
.	.	TRBV7-6	TRBJ2-2	CASSRGVWGPNTGELFF	TGTGCCAGCAGCCGGGGAGTGTGGGGGCCCAACACCGGGGAGCTGTTTTTT
.	.	TRBV7-3	TRBJ2-2	CASSFTGAGELFF	TGTGCCAGCAGCTTTACGGGGGCCGGGGAGCTGTTTTTT
.	.	TRBV18	TRBJ2-3	CASSPLADTDTQYF	TGTGCCAGCTCACCACTAGCAGACACAGATACGCAGTATTTT
TRBD1	.	TRBV7-2	TRBJ2-2	CASSNNRGDRELFF	TGTGCCAGCAGCAACAACAGGGGCGATCGGGAGCTGTTTTTT
.	.	TRBV7-7	TRBJ2-5	CASSLGLEETQYF	TGTGCCAGCAGCTTAGGTTTAGAGGAGACCCAGTACTTC
TRBD1	.	TRBV6-5	TRBJ2-2	CASGGQVTGELFF	TGTGCCAGCGGAGGACAGGTCACCGGGGAGCTGTTTTTT
TRBD1	.	TRBV5-1	TRBJ2-3	CASSLARDRGTDTQYF	TGCGCCAGCAGCTTGGCCAGGGACAGGGGCACAGATACGCAGTATTTT
.	.	TRBV5-6	TRBJ2-2	CASNTGQNTGELFF	TGTGCCAGCAACACCGGACAGAACACCGGGGAGCTGTTTTTT
.	.	TRBV18	TRBJ2-3	CASSPQGSDTQYF	TGTGCCAGCTCACCGCAGGGTTCTGATACGCAGTATTTT
.	once	TRBV12-3/TRBV12-4	TRBJ1-4	CASSLLGGKLFF	TGTGCCAGCAGTTTATTGGGAGGAAAACTGTTTTTT